A selection of T cell receptor beta chains follows, all from one sample in a study of blood T cell repertoires in COVID-19. This table comes from immunoSEQ multiplex PCR, and its TCRdb copy is limited to in-frame clones, with some not included. The data hold some 410,000 clones, with approximately 90% observed a single time. Sequenced material: PBMCs or T cells enriched from blood (not recorded which). These receptors were collected from a woman aged 25 to 39 with acute COVID-19. CDR3s include the opening cysteine and the closing phenylalanine or tryptophan. Each record gives: V gene, clone size, D gene, J gene, CDR3 DNA, CDR3 protein. D genes are given only for firm matches. Part of the rows lack a size; the others show once, few, many or a class for expanded clones.

>TRBV4-2|.|TRBD2|TRBJ2-3
TGTGCCAGCAGCCAAGGGACTAGCGGGGGGGCCACAGATACGCAGTATTTT
CASSQGTSGGATDTQYF
>TRBV30|.|TRBD1|TRBJ1-2
TGTGCCTGGAGTGAGTGGACAGGGTCGAACTATGGCTACACCTTC
CAWSEWTGSNYGYTF
>TRBV2|.|.|TRBJ1-1
TGTGCCAGCAGTGTGGCAGGTGGTACTGAAGCTTTCTTT
CASSVAGGTEAFF
>TRBV9|.|.|TRBJ2-1
TGTGCCAGCAGCGGACCCTTAGCTGGTGAGCAGTTCTTC
CASSGPLAGEQFF
>TRBV7-8|.|.|TRBJ1-4
TGTGCCAGCAGCTTAGGTTGGCAGGCTATTGAAAAGCTGTTTTTT
CASSLGWQAIEKLFF
>TRBV27|.|.|TRBJ2-5
TGTGCCAGCAGTTTAGATTTACGAGGAGAGACCCAGTACTTC
CASSLDLRGETQYF
>TRBV2|.|.|TRBJ2-7
TGTGCCAGCAGTGATATTAGAGCCTACGAGCAGTACTTC
CASSDIRAYEQYF
>TRBV7-2|.|.|TRBJ1-1
TGTGCCAGCAGCTTCCGAGGTCTAGGGAACACTGAAGCTTTCTTT
CASSFRGLGNTEAFF
>TRBV12-3/TRBV12-4|.|TRBD1|TRBJ1-1
TGTGCCAGCAGTTTTCTAGGGGGCGGTGAAGCTTTCTTT
CASSFLGGGEAFF
>TRBV2|.|.|TRBJ2-3
TGTGCCGGCCGGAGCAACGGTGGGGGACTTATGATAGATACGCAGTATTTT
CAGRSNGGGLMIDTQYF
>TRBV19|.|TRBD1|TRBJ1-5
TGTGCCAGTAGTATCGACAGGGGGATGTTTCAGCCCCAGCATTTT
CASSIDRGMFQPQHF
>TRBV5-1|.|TRBD1|TRBJ1-1
TGCGCCTTCAGCTACGGCCGGGACAGGGAAGAATCAGCTTTCTTT
CAFSYGRDREESAFF
>TRBV3-1/TRBV3-2|few|.|TRBJ1-3
TGTGCCAGCAGCCCCAGGGTAGGGACTGGAAACACCATATATTTT
CASSPRVGTGNTIYF
>TRBV18|.|TRBD2|TRBJ2-7
TGTGCCAGCTCACCAGCCGGGACTAGCGGGACCTCCTACGAGCAGTACTTC
CASSPAGTSGTSYEQYF
>TRBV7-3|.|.|TRBJ2-1
TGTGCCAGCAGCCCGGAGGTCGGTCGCTCCTACAATGAGCAGTTCTTC
CASSPEVGRSYNEQFF
>TRBV12-3/TRBV12-4|.|.|TRBJ1-5
TGTGCCAGCAGTTTAGGTTCGAGTCAGCCCCAGCATTTT
CASSLGSSQPQHF
>TRBV23-1|few|.|TRBJ1-1
TGCGCCATTCCTTCTCGGGGTGTGGGTGAAGCTTTCTTT
CAIPSRGVGEAFF
>TRBV19|.|.|TRBJ2-2
TGTGCCAGTACCACGATCAGGGGCGGGGAGCTGTTTTTT
CASTTIRGGELFF
>TRBV7-2|once|TRBD2|TRBJ2-1
TGTGCCAGCAGCTTACGGTCGCGGGGGGCATACAATGAGCAGTTCTTC
CASSLRSRGAYNEQFF
>TRBV5-1|few|TRBD1|TRBJ2-2
TGCGCCAGCAGCTCGGACAGGGCGAACACCGGGGAGCTGTTTTTT
CASSSDRANTGELFF
>TRBV6-5|.|TRBD1|TRBJ1-5
TGTGCCAGCAGGGACAGGGTGGGGAAGCCCCAGCATTTT
CASRDRVGKPQHF
>TRBV19|once|.|TRBJ2-2
TGTGCCAGTACTCTCGACTCTCGCACCGGGGAGCTGTTTTTT
CASTLDSRTGELFF
>TRBV19|.|.|TRBJ1-5
TGTGCCAGTAGCCGGACACTACCGCCCCAGCATTTT
CASSRTLPPQHF
>TRBV4-1|few|TRBD2|TRBJ2-2
TGCGCCAGCAGCCAAGACCCCCTAGCGGCGAACACCGGGGAGCTGTTTTTT
CASSQDPLAANTGELFF
>TRBV19|.|.|TRBJ2-2
TGTGCCAGTAGTGCCCGTGGGCGGGTGACCGGGGAGCTGTTTTTT
CASSARGRVTGELFF
>TRBV28|.|TRBD1|TRBJ1-5
TGTGCCGGATCCGGGACAGGTTACAATCAGCCCCAGCATTTT
CAGSGTGYNQPQHF
>TRBV7-2|.|.|TRBJ1-1
TGTGCCAGCAGCTTAGTTGGGGGGGCCTTCACTGAAGCTTTCTTT
CASSLVGGAFTEAFF
>TRBV7-8|.|TRBD2|TRBJ2-1
TGTGCCAGCAGCTCATTAATAGCGGGGGCGTTCTACAATGAGCAGTTCTTC
CASSSLIAGAFYNEQFF
>TRBV18|few|TRBD1|TRBJ2-7
TGTGCCAGCTCACCGGGACAGGGATTCTCCTACGAGCAGTACTTC
CASSPGQGFSYEQYF
>TRBV7-9|.|TRBD1|TRBJ2-2
TGTGCCAGCAGAGACAGGGTCGGGGAGCTGTTTTTT
CASRDRVGELFF
>TRBV27|once|TRBD1|TRBJ1-4
TGTGCCAGCGCTGGACAGGGGGCGCGGGAAAAACTGTTTTTT
CASAGQGAREKLFF
>TRBV18|.|.|TRBJ1-1
TGTGCCAGCTCTGAGGGGGGGACTGAAGCTTTCTTT
CASSEGGTEAFF
>TRBV5-6|.|.|TRBJ1-6
TGTGCCAGCAGCTTGGTCTTAGATTCACCCCTCCACTTT
CASSLVLDSPLHF
>TRBV6-4|once|TRBD2|TRBJ2-3
TGTGCCAGCAGTGTTCTAGCGGGTACAGATACGCAGTATTTT
CASSVLAGTDTQYF
>TRBV7-8|once|TRBD1|TRBJ1-5
TGTGCCAGCAGCAGGGACAGTTATCAGCCCCAGCATTTT
CASSRDSYQPQHF
>TRBV6-1|once|.|TRBJ1-2
TGTGCCAGCAGTGAAGAGCGGGGGGTCGGCTATGGCTACACCTTC
CASSEERGVGYGYTF
>TRBV6-2/TRBV6-3|.|.|TRBJ1-1
TGTGCCAGCAGTAAGAATTCCGGACAGCAAGCTTTCTTT
CASSKNSGQQAFF
>TRBV10-1|.|TRBD2|TRBJ2-1
TGCGCCAGCAGTGAGCCGGGACTAGCGGATGATGAGCAGTTCTTC
CASSEPGLADDEQFF
>TRBV12-5|once|TRBD1|TRBJ1-1
TGTGCTAGTGGAACTATAGCAGGGGGATTTAACACTGAAGCTTTCTTT
CASGTIAGGFNTEAFF
>TRBV2|.|.|TRBJ1-2
TGTGCCAGCAAGGCCCCGGACAGTTCGGGTGGCTACACCTTC
CASKAPDSSGGYTF
>TRBV2|.|TRBD1|TRBJ2-7
TGTGCCAGCAGTCCCGGGACAGGGTACTACGAGCAGTACTTC
CASSPGTGYYEQYF
>TRBV2|.|TRBD1|TRBJ2-7
TGTGCCAGCAGTGCGGGACAGACGGGCTACGAGCAGTACTTC
CASSAGQTGYEQYF
>TRBV7-2|.|.|TRBJ1-3
TGTGCCAGCAGTGAGGGGAGGGGAGGTGGAAACACCATATATTTT
CASSEGRGGGNTIYF
>TRBV2|few|.|TRBJ2-3
TGTGCCAGCAGTGGCGACATATCCACAGATACGCAGTATTTT
CASSGDISTDTQYF
>TRBV7-2|.|TRBD1|TRBJ1-2
TGTGCCAGCAGCGGGACAGGGGAAGGCTACACCTTC
CASSGTGEGYTF
>TRBV29-1|.|.|TRBJ1-1
TGCAGCGTGATAGGGGGCACTGAAGCTTTCTTT
CSVIGGTEAFF
>TRBV28|.|.|TRBJ1-1
TGTGCCAGCAGGGGGGGGTCTACCCCGAACACTGAAGCTTTCTTT
CASRGGSTPNTEAFF
>TRBV2|.|TRBD1|TRBJ1-5
TGTGCCAGCAGCGGACAGGGTGCCCAGCCCCAGCATTTT
CASSGQGAQPQHF